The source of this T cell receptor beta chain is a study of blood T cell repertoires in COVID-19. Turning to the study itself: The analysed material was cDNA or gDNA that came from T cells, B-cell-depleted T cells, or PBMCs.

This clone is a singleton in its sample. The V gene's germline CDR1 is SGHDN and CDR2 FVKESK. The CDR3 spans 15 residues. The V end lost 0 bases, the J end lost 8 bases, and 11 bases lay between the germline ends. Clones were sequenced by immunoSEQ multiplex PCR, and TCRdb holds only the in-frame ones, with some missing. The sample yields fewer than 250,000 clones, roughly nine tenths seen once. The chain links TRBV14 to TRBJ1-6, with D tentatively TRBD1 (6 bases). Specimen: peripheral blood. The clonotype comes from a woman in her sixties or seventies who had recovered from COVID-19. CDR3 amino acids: CASSQEGGWDSPLHF. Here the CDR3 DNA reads TGTGCCAGCAGCCAAGAAGGGGGTTGGGATTCACCCCTCCACTTT.